This note documents a single T cell receptor (beta chain) sequence. Its antigen is not identified. CDR1 MGHRA and CDR2 YSYEKL come from the germline V gene. The CDR3 is made up of 15 amino acids. This record comes from a study of T cells expressing NK-cell markers. Study results and limitations: Questions lingered over whether expanded NKG2C+ T cell clones were HCMV-specific.

Reanalyzing the 5' RACE reads, TCRdb keeps one entry per CDR3 protein, without DNA. The specimen's table records some 500,000 distinct CDR3 sequences. The receptor comes from a woman aged 50 to 60 in good health. The source material was blood T cells: a sorted CD56 or NKG2C T cell subset, CD4+ or CD8+ T cells, or bulk PBMC T cells (not recorded which). This chain uses TRBV4-1 with TRBJ2-1. The CDR3 sequence is CASSQDKWLNNEQFF.